One sample yielded the 4 T cell receptor beta chains listed below, sequenced in a study of response to subunit inactivated influenza vaccine. TCRdb fed the RT-PCR reads into MiXCR, producing one record per CDR3 protein. Among 530,000 or so distinct CDR3 sequences listed, approximately 14% were seen once. Sequenced here: PBMCs from blood, sampled roughly 12 days after vaccination. These receptor sequences come from a man aged 50-60 years who received an inactivated influenza vaccine.

The J gene is TRBJ2-1, the V gene TRBV6-1, with D possibly TRBD2 on 5 matching bases. The germline V and J ends were trimmed by 6 bases and 7 bases, with 16 bases remaining between them. CDR1 is MNHNS, CDR2 SASEGT, per germline. The CDR3 totals 14 residues. CDR3: CASRGADRLNEQFF. CDR3 coding DNA: TGTGCCAGCAGGGGAGCGGATCGGTTAAATGAGCAGTTCTTC.

The gene calls are TRBV20-1 and TRBJ1-2, with no clear D. Between the trimmed V and J ends, which lost 0 bases and 0 bases, there was a span of 5 bases. Germline V gene sequence: CDR1 DFQATT, CDR2 SNEGSKA (reference sequence). CDR3 size: 13 residues. The CDR3 DNA sequence: TGCAGTGCTAGAGATATAGCTAACTATGGCTACACCTTC. Translation gives CSARDIANYGYTF.

The table lists this clonotype with a few counts. The chain has TRBV5-1 and TRBJ2-7; D possibly corresponds to TRBD2 (5 bases). This CDR3 contains 15 residues. Trimming shortened V by 0 bases and J by 6 bases, and 16 bases separated the two germline ends. Germline V gives CDR1 SGHRS, CDR2 YFSETQ. CDR3 sequence reads: CASSLDGSVRVEQYF. The CDR3 bases are TGCGCCAGCAGCTTGGACGGTAGCGTAAGGGTCGAGCAGTACTTC.

The table lists this clonotype with many counts. The chain uses TRBV7-2 and TRBJ2-5, with D hard to call. CDR1 is SGHTA and CDR2 is FQGNSA in the germline V gene. Trimming stripped 5 bases from V and 5 bases from J, with 6 bases between. The CDR3 consists of 11 residues. The DNA of the CDR3 is TGTGCCAGCAGCCTCTTTGAGACCCAGTACTTC. Encoded protein: CASSLFETQYF.